The sequence of this T cell receptor (beta chain) was determined in a study of blood T cell repertoires in COVID-19. Looking at the study overall: Italy, Spain and the United States were the sources of the convalescent and acute COVID-19 samples. Sample material is recorded as cDNA or gDNA derived from T cells, B-cell-depleted T cells, or PBMCs.

With 5 bases clipped from V and 1 base from J, the junction kept 4 bases outside the gene matches. In germline, CDR1 is SEHNR, CDR2 FQNEAQ (reference sequence). The CDR3 extends over 14 amino acids. As handled by the study authors: From reference gene primer amplification, estimates of nucleated cell counts were derived. The method was immunoSEQ multiplex PCR; TCRdb's version includes in-frame clones alone and lacks a portion of them. For V, J and clone size, that table is used; D and trimming come from the DNA. The sample carries about 40,000 clones, 88% recorded once. This chain uses TRBV7-9 with TRBJ1-2, with 7 positions matching TRBD1. The specimen was peripheral blood. The origin of this receptor is a woman in her 70s with acute or convalescent COVID-19. The CDR3 DNA reads as TGTGCCAGCAGCCCTACAGGGGTTAACTATGGCTACACCTTC. This codes for CASSPTGVNYGYTF.